The source of this TCR beta chain is a study of blood T cell repertoires in COVID-19. In the study overall: The United States, Italy and Spain provided the acute and convalescent COVID-19 samples.

Those who participated ranged in age from about 18 to 89 years and resided in about two dozen US areas. Participant reports of clinical history set cohort assignment. Cohort 3 recovered donors had two negative PCRs, clearance, or symptom resolution. The V end lost 2 bases, the J end lost 5 bases, and 15 bases lay between the germline ends. CDR3 size: 15 residues. Germline CDR1 and CDR2: MNHEY and SVGAGI. TCRdb's table, derived via immunoSEQ multiplex PCR, lists solely in-frame clones and lacks some. The sample consists of some 300,000 clones, more than 85% of them appearing once. The sequenced sample consisted of PBMCs or T cells enriched from blood (not recorded which). V and J are TRBV6-5 and TRBJ1-1; possibly TRBD1 for D (5 bases). This receptor was obtained from a woman aged 25 to 39 who had recovered from COVID-19. The CDR3 DNA reads TGTGCCAGCAGTTACAGGTCGGTACAGGCGACTGAAGCTTTCTTT. This sequence encodes CASSYRSVQATEAFF.